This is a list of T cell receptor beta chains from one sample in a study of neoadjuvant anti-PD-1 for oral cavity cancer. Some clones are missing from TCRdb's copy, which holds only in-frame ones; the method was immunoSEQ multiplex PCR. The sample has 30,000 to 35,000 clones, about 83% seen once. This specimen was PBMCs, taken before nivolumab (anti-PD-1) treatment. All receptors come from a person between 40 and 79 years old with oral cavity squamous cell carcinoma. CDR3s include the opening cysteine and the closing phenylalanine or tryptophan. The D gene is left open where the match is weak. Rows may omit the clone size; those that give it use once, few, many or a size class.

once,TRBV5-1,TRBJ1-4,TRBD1,TGCGCCAGCAGCTTGAGCGGGACAGGGATCGCTAATGAAAAACTGTTTTTT,CASSLSGTGIANEKLFF
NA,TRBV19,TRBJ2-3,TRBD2,TGTGCCAGTAATGGGAGGGCCACAGATACGCAGTATTTT,CASNGRATDTQYF
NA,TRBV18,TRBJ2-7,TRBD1,TGTGCCAGCTCACCGGGACAGGGGTTGGGTGAGCAGTACTTC,CASSPGQGLGEQYF
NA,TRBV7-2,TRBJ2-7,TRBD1,TGTGCCAGCAGCTCGAGACAGGGTAGCCTTTACGAGCAGTACTTC,CASSSRQGSLYEQYF
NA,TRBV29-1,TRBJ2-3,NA,TGCAGCGTGCGCCAGCGAGGCTACACAGATACGCAGTATTTT,CSVRQRGYTDTQYF
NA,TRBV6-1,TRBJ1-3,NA,TGTGCCAGCAGTGAAGCGTGGAGCTCTGGAAACACCATATATTTT,CASSEAWSSGNTIYF
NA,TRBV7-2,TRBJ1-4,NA,TGTGCCAGCAGCTTCCGTTACAGGGACGAAAAACTGTTTTTT,CASSFRYRDEKLFF
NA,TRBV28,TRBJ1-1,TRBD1,TGTGCCAGCAGTTTCAGGGGGCTGGTCGGCACTGAAGCTTTCTTT,CASSFRGLVGTEAFF
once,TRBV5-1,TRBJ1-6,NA,TGCGCCAGCAGCTCCGCCGCGGGCCTCTATAATTCACCCCTCCACTTT,CASSSAAGLYNSPLHF
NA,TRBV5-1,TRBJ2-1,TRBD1,TGCGCCAGCAGCCCCCGGACAGGAAGGAATCTGGGTGAGCAGTTCTTC,CASSPRTGRNLGEQFF
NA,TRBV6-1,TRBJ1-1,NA,TGTGCCAGCAGTGAAGTCCCGACTCAGGGCGAAGCTTTCTTT,CASSEVPTQGEAFF
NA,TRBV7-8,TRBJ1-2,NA,TGTGCCAGCAGCACGGGCCTTTTCTATGGCTACACCTTC,CASSTGLFYGYTF
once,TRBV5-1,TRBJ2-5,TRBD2,TGCGCCAGCAGCTTGGAAGCTAGCGGGGAACAAGAGACCCAGTACTTC,CASSLEASGEQETQYF
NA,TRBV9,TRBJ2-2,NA,TGTGCCAGCAGCCTAACTGATCTGAACACCGGGGAGCTGTTTTTT,CASSLTDLNTGELFF
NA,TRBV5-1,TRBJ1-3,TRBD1,TGCGCCAGCAGCCCGGACAGGGCCGGAAACACCATATATTTT,CASSPDRAGNTIYF
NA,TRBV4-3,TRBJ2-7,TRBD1,TGCGCCAGCAGCCAAGGGGACAGCTTCTCCTACGAGCAGTACTTC,CASSQGDSFSYEQYF
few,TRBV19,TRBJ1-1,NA,TGTGCCAGTAGTGCACCGGGACGGAATATGAACACTGAAGCTTTCTTT,CASSAPGRNMNTEAFF
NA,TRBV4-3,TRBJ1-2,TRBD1,TGCGCCAGCAGCCCCGGACAGGGGGCAAACTATGGCTACACCTTC,CASSPGQGANYGYTF
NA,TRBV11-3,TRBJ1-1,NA,TGTGCCAGCAGCTCAAGAACGAACACTGAAGCTTTCTTT,CASSSRTNTEAFF
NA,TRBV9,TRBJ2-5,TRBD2,TGTGCCAGCAGCGTAGCTTCTAGCGGGGGTGGAGAGACCCAGTACTTC,CASSVASSGGGETQYF
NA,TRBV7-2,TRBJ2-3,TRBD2,TGTGCCAGCAGCCCAGCGGGCGGGGGGGTGTCAGATACGCAGTATTTT,CASSPAGGGVSDTQYF
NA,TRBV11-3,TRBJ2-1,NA,TGTGCCAGCAGCCCGACGGGTGGGGGTAACCGAATGAGTGAGCAGTTCTTC,CASSPTGGGNRMSEQFF
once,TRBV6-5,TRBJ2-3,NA,TGTGCCAGCAGTTACTCTCGGGATACTACAGATACGCAGTATTTT,CASSYSRDTTDTQYF
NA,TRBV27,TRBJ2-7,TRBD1,TGTGCCAGCGGGGGGACAGGACCCTACGAGCAGTACTTC,CASGGTGPYEQYF
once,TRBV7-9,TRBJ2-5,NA,TGTGCCAGCAGCTTACGGGGTCAAGAGACCCAGTACTTC,CASSLRGQETQYF
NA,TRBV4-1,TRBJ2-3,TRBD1,TGCGCCAGCAGCCAAGTAACAGGGACAGGGCAGTATTTT,CASSQVTGTGQYF
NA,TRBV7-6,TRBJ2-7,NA,TGTGCCAGCAGCTTAAATCACCGGGACTACGAGCAGTACTTC,CASSLNHRDYEQYF
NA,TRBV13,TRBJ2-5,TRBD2,TGTGCCAGCAGCTACCGGGGGGTTCAAGAGACCCAGTACTTC,CASSYRGVQETQYF
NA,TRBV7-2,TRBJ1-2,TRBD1,TGTGCCAGCAGCTCCCAAGGGGGCAATTATGGCTACACCTTC,CASSSQGGNYGYTF
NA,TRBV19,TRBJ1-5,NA,TGTGCCAGTACCAACTCTGGACCCCAGCATTTT,CASTNSGPQHF
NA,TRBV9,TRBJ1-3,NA,TGTGCCAGCAGCGTAGAGCGGGGAGGCTCTGGAAACACCATATATTTT,CASSVERGGSGNTIYF
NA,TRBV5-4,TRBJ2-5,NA,TGTGCCAGCAGCTTGGCCGGCTCCCAAGAGACCCAGTACTTC,CASSLAGSQETQYF
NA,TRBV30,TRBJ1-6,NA,TGTGCCTGGAGTGTACCCGGAAGGGTCGATTCACCCCTCCACTTT,CAWSVPGRVDSPLHF
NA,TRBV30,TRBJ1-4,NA,TGTGCCTGGAGTTTTAGGGGGACAAGAAATGAAAAACTGTTTTTT,CAWSFRGTRNEKLFF
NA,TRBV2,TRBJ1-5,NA,TGTGCCAGCGGTCGAAGGGATCAGCCCCAGCATTTT,CASGRRDQPQHF
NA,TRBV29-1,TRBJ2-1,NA,TGCAGCGTCTCTTTGATGGTCCCTACATTTTCTGAGCAGTTCTTC,CSVSLMVPTFSEQFF